This record covers a single T cell receptor (beta chain). The target antigen is unknown. The entry originates in a study of cytomegalovirus exposure and HLA in healthy donors. Broader study findings: Reports indicated that the classifier achieved high specificity and sensitivity in diagnosing cytomegalovirus status.

TCRdb's table, derived via immunoSEQ multiplex PCR, lists solely in-frame clones and lacks some. The sample records approximately 220,000 clones, approximately 87% being singletons. This CDR3 spans 15 amino acids. Trimming took off 2 bases at V and 0 bases at J, with 11 bases between the two ends. The germline V gene encodes CDR1 MNHEY and CDR2 SMNVEV (reference sequence). This sequence was found in a man between 18 and 35 years old in good health and CMV-seronegative. The sequencing input was PBMCs. The chain has TRBV27 and TRBJ2-7, with D unclear. The CDR3 nucleotides are TGTGCCAGCAGTTTAGACGGCAGACACTCCTACGAGCAGTACTTC. Amino acids: CASSLDGRHSYEQYF.